The present entry profiles one T cell receptor (beta chain) with its context. These data originate in a study of T cells in Graves' hyperthyroidism and ophthalmopathy. Turning to the study itself: Peripheral blood was taken when the disease was first diagnosed, before any treatment began.

The CDR3 is made up of 14 amino acids. The V gene lost 1 base and the J gene lost 9 bases, with 13 bases spanning the gap. CDR1 MNHNS and CDR2 SASEGT come from the germline V gene. Disease duration under 2 months; hyperthyroidism patients were aged 18 to 65. Blood dates from first hyperthyroidism diagnosis, before any ophthalmopathy symptoms. TCR beta CDR3 regions were amplified from RNA. The TCR CDR3 was amplified in a first-round RT-PCR using the HTBI primer set. TCRdb re-called the multiplex PCR reads with MiXCR, one entry per CDR3 protein. The table lists 650,000 to 850,000 distinct CDR3 sequences, around a sixth of them singletons.

The chain joins TRBV6-1 to TRBJ1-5; D is possibly TRBD1 (5 bases). Material for sequencing was blood. The sequence came from a woman in her forties or fifties with Graves' hyperthyroidism that later progressed to Graves' ophthalmopathy. The chain's CDR3 is CASSEGGGFRPQHF. The CDR3 bases are TGTGCCAGCAGTGAAGGCGGGGGGTTTAGGCCCCAGCATTTT.